This entry features one T cell receptor beta chain sequence. Mixed chimerism was transient after nonmyeloablative marrow transplants from related graft donors. Unstimulated Tregs (CD4+CD25+CD127-) and CD4+CD25- non-Tregs were sorted from PBMCs. Clones were sequenced by immunoSEQ multiplex PCR, and TCRdb holds only the in-frame ones, with some missing. The table lists 20,000 to 25,000 clones, over 70% of them singletons. This CDR3 has 12 amino acids. V lost 3 bases and J 7 bases, leaving 10 bases between the germline ends. Germline CDR1 is MGHRA and CDR2 is YSYEKL. The data belong to a study of Tregs in tolerant kidney transplant recipients.

The sample consisted of CD8+ T cells from blood (PBMCs), taken 6 months after the transplant. The sequence derives from a human patient who received a combined kidney and bone marrow transplant. Some T cells may have come from the graft donor. The V and J genes are TRBV4-1 and TRBJ2-7, with D unresolved. CDR3 sequence reads: CASSHDPQEQYF. The CDR3 DNA reads as TGCGCCAGCAGCCATGATCCCCAGGAGCAGTACTTC.